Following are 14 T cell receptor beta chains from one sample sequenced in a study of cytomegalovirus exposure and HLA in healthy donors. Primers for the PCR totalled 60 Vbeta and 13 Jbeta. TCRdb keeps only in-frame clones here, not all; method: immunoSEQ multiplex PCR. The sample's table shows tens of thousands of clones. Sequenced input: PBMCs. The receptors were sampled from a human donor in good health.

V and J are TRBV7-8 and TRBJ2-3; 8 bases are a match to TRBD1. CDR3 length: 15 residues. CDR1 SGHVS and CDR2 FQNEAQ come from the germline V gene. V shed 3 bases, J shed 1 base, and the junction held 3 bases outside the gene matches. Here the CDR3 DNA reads TGTGCCAGCAGCTTTGGACAGGGAGGCACAGATACGCAGTATTTT. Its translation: CASSFGQGGTDTQYF.

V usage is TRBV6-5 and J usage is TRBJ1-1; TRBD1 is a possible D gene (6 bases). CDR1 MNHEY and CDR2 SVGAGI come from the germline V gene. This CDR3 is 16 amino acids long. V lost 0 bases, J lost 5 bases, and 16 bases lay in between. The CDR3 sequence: CASSYSYGGARTEAFF. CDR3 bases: TGTGCCAGCAGTTACTCATATGGGGGCGCGAGGACTGAAGCTTTCTTT.

This CDR3 is CASSIRDRNGYTF. The CDR3 DNA follows: TGTGCCAGTAGTATCCGGGACAGGAATGGCTACACCTTC. V gene TRBV19 combines with J gene TRBJ1-2, with TRBD1 matching 8 bases. The CDR3 consists of 13 residues. V lost 3 bases, J lost 6 bases, and 3 bases stayed unmatched. Germline CDR1 LNHDA, CDR2 SQIVND (reference sequence).

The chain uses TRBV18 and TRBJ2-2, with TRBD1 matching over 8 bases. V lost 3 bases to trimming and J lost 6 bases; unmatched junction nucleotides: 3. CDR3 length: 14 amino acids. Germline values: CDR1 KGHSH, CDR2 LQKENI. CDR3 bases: TGTGCCAGCTCACCTCCGACAGGGGCCGGGGAGCTGTTTTTT. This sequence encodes CASSPPTGAGELFF.

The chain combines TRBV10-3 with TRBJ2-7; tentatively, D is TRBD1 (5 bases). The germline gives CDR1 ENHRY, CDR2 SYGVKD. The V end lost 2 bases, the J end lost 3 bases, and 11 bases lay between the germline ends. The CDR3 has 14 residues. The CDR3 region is CAISESQGYYEQYF. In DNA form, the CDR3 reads TGTGCCATCAGTGAGAGCCAGGGTTACTACGAGCAGTACTTC.

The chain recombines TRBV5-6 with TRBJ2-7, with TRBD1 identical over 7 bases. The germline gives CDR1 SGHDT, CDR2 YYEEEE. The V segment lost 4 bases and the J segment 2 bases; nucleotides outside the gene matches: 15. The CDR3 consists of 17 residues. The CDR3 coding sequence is TGTGCCAGCAGCCCTGGGGTGAAGGGGGCCTTCGCCTACGAGCAGTACTTC. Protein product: CASSPGVKGAFAYEQYF.

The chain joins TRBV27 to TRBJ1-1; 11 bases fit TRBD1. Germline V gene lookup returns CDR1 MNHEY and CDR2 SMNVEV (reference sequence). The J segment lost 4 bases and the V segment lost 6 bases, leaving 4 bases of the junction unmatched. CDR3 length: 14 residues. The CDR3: CASSPGTGGTEAFF. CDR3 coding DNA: TGTGCCAGCAGCCCCGGGACAGGGGGCACTGAAGCTTTCTTT.

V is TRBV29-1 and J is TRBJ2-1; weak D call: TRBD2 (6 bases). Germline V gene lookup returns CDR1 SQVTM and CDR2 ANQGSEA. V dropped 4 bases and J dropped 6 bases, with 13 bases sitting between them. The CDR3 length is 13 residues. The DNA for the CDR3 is TGCAGCGTTGCCGGGACTCTTCCCAATGAGCAGTTCTTC. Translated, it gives CSVAGTLPNEQFF.

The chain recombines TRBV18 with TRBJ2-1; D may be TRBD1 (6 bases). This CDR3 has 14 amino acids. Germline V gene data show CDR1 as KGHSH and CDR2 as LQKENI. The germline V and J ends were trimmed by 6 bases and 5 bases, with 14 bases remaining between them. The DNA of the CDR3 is TGTGCCAGCTCGCGGACAGTAGGCAACAATGAGCAGTTCTTC. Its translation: CASSRTVGNNEQFF.

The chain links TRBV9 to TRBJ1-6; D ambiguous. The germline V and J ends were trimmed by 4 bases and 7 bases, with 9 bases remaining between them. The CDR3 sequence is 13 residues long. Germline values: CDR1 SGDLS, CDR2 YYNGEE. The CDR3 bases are TGTGCCAGCAGCCTTGACATGAATTCACCCCTCCACTTT. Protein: CASSLDMNSPLHF.

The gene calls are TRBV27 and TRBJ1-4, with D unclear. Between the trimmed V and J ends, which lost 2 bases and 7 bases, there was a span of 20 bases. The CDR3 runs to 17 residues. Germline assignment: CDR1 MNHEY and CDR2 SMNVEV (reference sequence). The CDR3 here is CASSLVGTITGGEKLFF. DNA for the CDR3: TGTGCCAGCAGTTTAGTTGGCACCATAACTGGCGGTGAAAAACTGTTTTTT. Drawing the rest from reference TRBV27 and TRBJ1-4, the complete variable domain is EAQVTQNPRYLITVTGKKLTVTCSQNMNHEYMSWYRQDPGLGLRQIYYSMNVEVTDKGDVPEGYKVSRKEKRNFPLILESPSPNQTSLYFCASSLVGTITGGEKLFFGSGTQLSVL.

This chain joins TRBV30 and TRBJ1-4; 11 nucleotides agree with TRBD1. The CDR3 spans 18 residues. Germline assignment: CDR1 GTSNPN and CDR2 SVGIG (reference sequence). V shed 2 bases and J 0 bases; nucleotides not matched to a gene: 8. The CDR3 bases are TGTGCCTGGAGTAGCAAACCGGGACAGGGGGCAACTAATGAAAAACTGTTTTTT. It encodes CAWSSKPGQGATNEKLFF.

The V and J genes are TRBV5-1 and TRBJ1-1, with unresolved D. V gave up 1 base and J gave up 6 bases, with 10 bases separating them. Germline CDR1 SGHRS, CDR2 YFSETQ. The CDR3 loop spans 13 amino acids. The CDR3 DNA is TGCGCCAGCAGCTTGCACGGGGAACCTGAAGCTTTCTTT. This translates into CASSLHGEPEAFF.

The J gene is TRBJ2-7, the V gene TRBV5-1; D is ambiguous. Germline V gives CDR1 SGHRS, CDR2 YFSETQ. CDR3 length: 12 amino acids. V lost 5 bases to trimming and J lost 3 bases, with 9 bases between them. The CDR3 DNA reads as TGCGCCAGCAGAGAACAGAACTACGAGCAGTACTTC. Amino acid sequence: CASREQNYEQYF.